This TCR beta chain came from a study of beta chain features in type 1 diabetes. Study observations and caveats: Within each of all four CD4+ subsets, Type 1 diabetes patients had TCRB CDR3s that were moderately but significantly shorter.

Deletions cut 1 base from V and 2 bases from J, with 9 bases between. The CDR3 length is 15 residues. The V gene's germline CDR1 is SGHTA and CDR2 FQGNSA. Sequencing targeted expressed TCRB transcripts, as all isolated RNA had been reverse transcribed. An average of about 3.57 million reads was obtained for naive, central memory and regulatory T cell samples. The protocol was immunoSEQ multiplex PCR, while the TCRdb copy is restricted to in-frame clones and leaves out a portion. Of more than 300,000 clones in the sample, over 7% are singletons; the top ten hold 0.9% to 1.1%. This clone was seen only a few times. Its matching antigen is unknown.

The sample taken for sequencing was central memory CD4+ T cells from blood. This chain connects TRBV7-2 to TRBJ2-1; D uncertain. The sequence was collected from a man younger than 40 with type 1 diabetes. The CDR3 DNA is TGTGCCAGCAGCTTAGTCTCGGAAACCTACAATGAGCAGTTCTTC. The encoded protein is CASSLVSETYNEQFF.